These 18 T cell receptor beta chains came from one sample sequenced in a study of PD-1 blockade in mismatch repair-deficient tumors. Profiled with immunoSEQ multiplex PCR; TCRdb holds only in-frame clones, not every one. Here the sample spans some 120,000 clones, about 85% being singletons. Specimen: peripheral blood, collected 44 weeks after starting pembrolizumab. All receptors come from an adult with mismatch repair-deficient cancer.

The chain joins TRBV19 to TRBJ2-4, with D uncertain. V was pared by 1 base and J by 0 bases, with 16 bases between. Germline V gene data show CDR1 as LNHDA and CDR2 as SQIVND (reference sequence). The CDR3 contains 18 residues. Written as DNA, the CDR3 is TGTGCCAGTAGTATAGTGACGGATGCGCTATTAGCCAAAAACATTCAGTACTTC. Protein product: CASSIVTDALLAKNIQYF.

The genes are TRBV4-3 and TRBJ1-2; no reliable D call. Deletions cut 4 bases from V and 5 bases from J, with 14 bases between. The CDR3 contains 14 residues. Germline V CDR1 and CDR2: LGHNA, YSLEER. This CDR3 is CASSPRASLYGYTF. The DNA of the CDR3 is TGCGCCAGCAGCCCCCGGGCCAGCTTATATGGCTACACCTTC.

The chain has TRBV6-6 and TRBJ2-3; D gene ambiguous. V lost 6 bases, J lost 4 bases, and 11 bases lay in between. The CDR3 consists of 13 residues. Germline CDR1 reads MNHNY; CDR2 reads SVGAGI (reference sequence). DNA of the CDR3: TGTGCCAGCAGCCCTAGGGTGGCAGATACGCAGTATTTT. Protein product: CASSPRVADTQYF.

The chain joins TRBV5-6 to TRBJ1-4; D call uncertain. Trimming took off 0 bases at V and 4 bases at J, with 13 bases between the two ends. Germline values: CDR1 SGHDT, CDR2 YYEEEE. CDR3 size: 16 residues. CDR3 sequence reads: CASSLAGGWGNEKLFF. Written as DNA, the CDR3 is TGTGCCAGCAGCTTGGCAGGAGGATGGGGTAATGAAAAACTGTTTTTT.

V gene TRBV10-2 combines with J gene TRBJ2-5; TRBD2 might be the D (7 bases). The CDR3 length is 15 residues. V was trimmed by 6 bases and J by 5 bases, leaving 19 bases between them. Germline CDR1 is WSHSY and CDR2 is SAAADI. CDR3 residues: CASRGEGGTWETQYF. In DNA, the CDR3 is TGCGCCAGCAGGGGGGAGGGGGGTACATGGGAGACCCAGTACTTC.

The chain combines TRBV5-4 with TRBJ2-7, with 14 bases aligning to TRBD2. Germline-derived CDR1 and CDR2 are SGHNT and YYREEE (reference sequence). The CDR3 extends over 20 amino acids. Trimming at V came to 3 bases and at J to 1 base, leaving 15 bases not matched to a gene. The CDR3 DNA reads as TGTGCCAGCAGCTCCCGCCCGACTAGCGGGAGGGTAGTAATATCCTACGAGCAGTACTTC. This translates into CASSSRPTSGRVVISYEQYF. Looking up the rest from reference TRBV5-4 and TRBJ2-7 gives the full variable domain: ETGVTQSPTHLIKTRGQQVTLRCSSQSGHNTVSWYQQALGQGPQFIFQYYREEENGRGNFPPRFSGLQFPNYSSELNVNALELDDSALYLCASSSRPTSGRVVISYEQYFGPGTRLTVT.

The chain combines TRBV6-5 with TRBJ2-3; D remains unclear. Trimming took off 6 bases at V and 1 base at J, with 14 bases between the two ends. Per germline, CDR1 MNHEY and CDR2 SVGAGI. The CDR3 contains 15 residues. In nucleotides, the CDR3 is TGTGCCAGCAGCCGCAACACGGGTGGCACAGATACGCAGTATTTT. Encoded protein: CASSRNTGGTDTQYF.

The chain uses TRBV4-3 and TRBJ2-4; 7 nucleotides match TRBD2. Germline CDR1 reads LGHNA; CDR2 reads YSLEER. V shed 1 base and J 7 bases; nucleotides not matched to a gene: 4. The length of the CDR3 is 14 residues. The CDR3 coding sequence is TGCGCCAGCAGCCAAGGGGGGGGTTCCAACATTCAGTACTTC. This gives the protein CASSQGGGSNIQYF.

The chain couples TRBV4-2 to TRBJ2-5; 7 positions agree with TRBD1. Germline values: CDR1 LGHNA, CDR2 YNFKEQ. With V trimmed by 1 base and J by 4 bases, 12 bases remained unmatched. CDR3 length: 17 residues. The CDR3 DNA follows: TGTGCCAGCAGCCAAGGGGACGAAACAGGGGCAGGAGAGACCCAGTACTTC. This gives the protein CASSQGDETGAGETQYF.

The CDR3 loop is CSVEWLTSGNTDTQYF. Here the CDR3 DNA reads TGCAGCGTTGAATGGCTGACTAGCGGGAACACAGATACGCAGTATTTT. The chain has TRBV29-1 and TRBJ2-3; the match to TRBD2 covers 11 bases. V lost 2 bases and J lost 2; bases outside the gene matches: 6. This CDR3 has 16 residues. Germline V lookup: CDR1 SQVTM, CDR2 ANQGSEA.

The chain uses TRBV27 and TRBJ1-1, with D unclear. CDR3 length: 11 residues. Germline V gene data show CDR1 as MNHEY and CDR2 as SMNVEV (reference sequence). The germline V and J ends were trimmed by 2 bases and 7 bases, with 5 bases remaining between them. In DNA, the CDR3 is TGTGCCAGCAGTTTAGTCGGTGAAGCTTTCTTT. It is translated as CASSLVGEAFF.

V and J are TRBV6-5 and TRBJ2-7; tentatively, D is TRBD1 (5 bases). In germline, CDR1 is MNHEY, CDR2 SVGAGI. Trimming removed 5 bases from V and 1 base from J, with 9 bases in between. The CDR3 has 13 amino acids. The CDR3 bases are TGTGCCAGCAGTAGGGGAACATCCTACGAGCAGTACTTC. It is translated as CASSRGTSYEQYF.

This rearrangement joins TRBV28 to TRBJ2-1; 16 bases match TRBD2. Per germline, CDR1 MDHEN and CDR2 SYDVKM. The CDR3 loop spans 15 amino acids. CDR3: CASGTSGRASDEQFF. The DNA for the CDR3 is TGTGCAAGTGGGACTAGCGGGAGGGCCTCGGATGAGCAGTTCTTC.

This chain connects TRBV6-6 to TRBJ1-2; TRBD1 aligns across 7 bases. This CDR3 is 15 amino acids long. Per germline, CDR1 MNHNY and CDR2 SVGAGI (reference sequence). V shed 2 bases, J shed 0 bases, and the junction held 3 bases outside the gene matches. The CDR3 sequence: CASSYGGGPNYGYTF. In DNA form, the CDR3 reads TGTGCCAGCAGTTACGGAGGGGGCCCTAACTATGGCTACACCTTC.

V gene TRBV7-3 combines with J gene TRBJ2-3; tentatively, D is TRBD1 (6 bases). The CDR3 runs 14 residues. The germline V gene encodes CDR1 SGHTA and CDR2 FQGTGA. The germline V and J ends were trimmed by 4 bases and 4 bases, with 12 bases remaining between them. The CDR3 loop is CASSSQGTADTQYF. CDR3 in DNA: TGTGCCAGCAGCTCGCAGGGGACGGCAGATACGCAGTATTTT.

The rearrangement uses TRBV2 and TRBJ1-1, with TRBD1 as a possible D gene (5 bases). Germline-derived CDR1 and CDR2 are SNHLY and FYNNEI. V lost 8 bases, J lost 5 bases, and 18 bases lay in between. The CDR3 covers 14 residues. CDR3 residues: CASVRLREGTEAFF. CDR3 nucleotide sequence: TGTGCCAGCGTCAGGCTGCGGGAGGGGACTGAAGCTTTCTTT. The whole variable domain, remainder taken from reference TRBV2 and TRBJ1-1, is EPEVTQTPSHQVTQMGQEVILRCVPISNHLYFYWYRQILGQKVEFLVSFYNNEISEKSEIFDDQFSVERPDGSNFTLKIRSTKLEDSAMYFCASVRLREGTEAFFGQGTRLTVV.

This chain joins TRBV27 and TRBJ2-1, with unresolved D. CDR3 size: 12 residues. The V gene's germline CDR1 is MNHEY and CDR2 SMNVEV (reference sequence). Trimming took off 5 bases at V and 10 bases at J, with 12 bases between the two ends. The CDR3 DNA sequence: TGTGCCAGCAGTCAAAGCACTGGGGAGCAGTTCTTC. It encodes CASSQSTGEQFF.

This clone has a handful of counts. This specimen includes other DNA sequences encoding the same CDR3. The chain employs TRBV27 and TRBJ1-1; TRBD1 might be the D (6 bases). The germline V and J ends were trimmed by 3 bases and 4 bases, with 9 bases remaining between them. Germline CDR1 reads MNHEY; CDR2 reads SMNVEV (reference sequence). This CDR3 region has 13 residues. CDR3 amino acids: CASSLGGGTEAFF. The CDR3 region has the DNA TGTGCCAGCAGTTTGGGAGGGGGCACTGAAGCTTTCTTT.